This T cell receptor beta chain was obtained from a study of PD-L1 blockade in urothelial cancer. In the study overall: At 6 weeks and at 3 weeks (second dose) after treatment start, blood was analyzed.

Note on this clone: What it recognizes is unknown.

The assay was immunoSEQ multiplex PCR, and TCRdb's table has in-frame clones only and misses some. The sample has 50,000 to 55,000 clones, 85% to 90% seen once. Time point defined: peripheral blood 6 weeks after treatment start. The germline CDR1 and CDR2 sequences are LNHDA and SQIVND (reference sequence). The CDR3 is 15 amino acids. After removal of 7 bases from V and 5 bases from J, the junction contained 10 bases not matched to a gene. Study outcomes and limitations: Clonality of blood TCR below the median before treatment predicted better survival.

The sequencing used PBMCs, collected around atezolizumab (anti-PD-L1) treatment. This receptor was taken from a man aged 60 to 75 with urothelial cancer. V and J are TRBV19 and TRBJ2-7; the match to TRBD1 covers 11 bases. The chain's CDR3 is CASTRRTGGGNEQYF. The CDR3 DNA is TGTGCCAGTACTAGGCGGACAGGGGGCGGGAACGAGCAGTACTTC.